These T cell receptor beta chains were read from a single sample in a study of T-cell memory formation after mild COVID-19. From the 5' RACE reads, TCRdb called clonotypes with MiXCR, one entry per CDR3 protein. The data show roughly 480,000 distinct CDR3 sequences, more than 20% seen once. Material for sequencing was PBMCs or a T cell subset sorted from them (not recorded which). The receptors come from an adult woman who had mild COVID-19 (a few samples of this study predate the infection). Cell type and time point are not known. The CDR3 runs from the conserved cysteine through the conserved F or W. D genes are given only for firm matches. The listing skips clone size in some rows; elsewhere it reads once, few, many or a size class.

once TRBJ1-2 TRBV6-5 . TGTGCCAGCAGTTATAAGATAGGGGATGGCTACACCTTC CASSYKIGDGYTF
few TRBJ2-3 TRBV9 . TGTGCCAGCAGCGGGGGCCCAGGGCAAAGCACAGATACGCAGTATTTT CASSGGPGQSTDTQYF
. TRBJ2-1 TRBV6-1 TRBD1 TGTGCCAGCAGTTGGACAGGTACTCTAGGCGAGCAGTTCTTC CASSWTGTLGEQFF
few TRBJ2-5 TRBV29-1 . TGCAGCGTTGAAAAAACCCTGGGACGGCTACAAGAGACCCAGTACTTC CSVEKTLGRLQETQYF
. TRBJ1-2 TRBV6-2/TRBV6-3 . TGTGCCAGCAGCTACACTCGTCAGGGCGCGAATGGCTACACCTTC CASSYTRQGANGYTF
few TRBJ2-7 TRBV4-2 . TGTGCCAGCAGCCCTTTCGGACTGCTCTACGAGCAGTACTTC CASSPFGLLYEQYF
. TRBJ1-5 TRBV7-8 . TGTGCCAGCAGCTTAGAGAGCCGGAACTATCAGCCCCAGCATTTT CASSLESRNYQPQHF
. TRBJ1-1 TRBV19 . TGTGCCAGTAGTATTGGCAGGGGGAACACTGAAGCTTTCTTT CASSIGRGNTEAFF
few TRBJ2-7 TRBV6-5 . TGTGCCAGCAGCCAACTGGGGTCTTACGAGCAGTACTTC CASSQLGSYEQYF
few TRBJ2-2 TRBV10-2 TRBD2 TGCGCCAGCAGTGAGAGGAGTAGCGGGAGGGCCGCCGGGGAGCTGTTTTTT CASSERSSGRAAGELFF
. TRBJ2-3 TRBV2 . TGTGCCAGCAGTGGTCTTAGCGGCGCAGATACGCAGTATTTT CASSGLSGADTQYF
few TRBJ1-1 TRBV29-1 . TGCAGCGCACTCCGACAGAACACTGAAGCTTTCTTT CSALRQNTEAFF
. TRBJ2-3 TRBV6-1 . TGTGCCACCCGGGCGGGACCCTACACAGATACGCAGTATTTT CATRAGPYTDTQYF
few TRBJ2-2 TRBV15 . TGTGCCACCAGCAGAGAAACAGGAGGGACCGGGGAGCTGTTTTTT CATSRETGGTGELFF
many TRBJ2-2 TRBV20-1 TRBD2 TGCAGTGCTAGAGATGTACTAGCGGGGGGCCCCGGGGAGCTGTTTTTT CSARDVLAGGPGELFF
few TRBJ2-3 TRBV6-4 . TGTGCCAGCAGTGACGGGCGGACCAGCACAGATACGCAGTATTTT CASSDGRTSTDTQYF
. TRBJ2-3 TRBV7-9 . TGTGCCAGCAGCCGCAGGTCAGGGGCGGACACAGATACGCAGTATTTT CASSRRSGADTDTQYF
. TRBJ1-6 TRBV7-2 . TGTGCCAGCAGCTTCGACGGGGTCCGTTCACCCCTCCACTTT CASSFDGVRSPLHF
. TRBJ2-1 TRBV5-4 . TGTGCCAGCAACCCCCCCGGGGGCGGTGAGCAGTTCTTC CASNPPGGGEQFF
few TRBJ2-7 TRBV3-1 . TGTGCCAGCAGCCTCCGGGATTCGGTCTACGAGCAGTACTTC CASSLRDSVYEQYF
few TRBJ1-5 TRBV12-3/TRBV12-4 . TGTGCCAGCAGTGCCCCGGGTGCTCAGCCCCAGCATTTT CASSAPGAQPQHF
once TRBJ2-3 TRBV3-1 TRBD2 TGTGCCAGCAGCCAGAGTGAGCGGGGGCCATATACGCAGTATTTT CASSQSERGPYTQYF
. TRBJ2-3 TRBV14 . TGTGCCAGCAGCCGGGGACTTACCCTGGGGGCAGATACGCAGTATTTT CASSRGLTLGADTQYF
. TRBJ2-1 TRBV7-6 . TGTGCCAGCAGCGATCATCCCGACATTTCGGATGAGCAGTTCTTC CASSDHPDISDEQFF
. TRBJ1-2 TRBV7-9 . TGTGCCAGCAGCTTAAAGCAGGGATGGCTTGGCTACACCTTC CASSLKQGWLGYTF
few TRBJ1-3 TRBV2 TRBD1 TGTGCCAGCATCAGGACAGGGGTCGGAAACACCATATATTTT CASIRTGVGNTIYF
. TRBJ2-3 TRBV29-1 . TGCAGCGTTGAAGGGCGCACGGCCACAGATACGCAGTATTTT CSVEGRTATDTQYF
. TRBJ1-5 TRBV6-2/TRBV6-3 TRBD1 TGTGCCAGCAAGACAGGGGGCCGGCAGCCCCAGCATTTT CASKTGGRQPQHF
few TRBJ2-1 TRBV3-1 . TGTGCCAGCAGCCAAGGTCGTGAGACTAGGGGGTTTGAGCAGTTCTTC CASSQGRETRGFEQFF
few TRBJ2-7 TRBV12-3/TRBV12-4 TRBD2 TGTGCCAGCACCGGCGGGACTAGCGGGGGGGCCTTCATCCCCGAGCAGTACTTC CASTGGTSGGAFIPEQYF
few TRBJ2-7 TRBV5-6 . TGTGCCAGCAGCTTGGATAGGGTTAACTACGAGCAGTACTTC CASSLDRVNYEQYF
. TRBJ2-3 TRBV7-2 . TGTGCCAGCAGTCCGGCTAGGGGTGGGGATACGCAGTATTTT CASSPARGGDTQYF
. TRBJ2-4 TRBV25-1 TRBD2 TGTGCCAGCAGTGAATCGTCGGCGGGGGTAGTAGCCAAAAACATTCAGTACTTC CASSESSAGVVAKNIQYF
. TRBJ1-1 TRBV20-1 . TGCAGTGCTTTGAACACTGAAGCTTTCTTT CSALNTEAFF
. TRBJ2-5 TRBV5-6 . TGTGCCAGCAGCTTGGTAGGACAGCAAGAGACCCAGTACTTC CASSLVGQQETQYF
. TRBJ1-2 TRBV7-9 . TGTGCCAGCAGCTTAGTCCCGGCCGCCTATGGCTACACCTTC CASSLVPAAYGYTF
once TRBJ1-4 TRBV5-1 . TGCGCCAGCAGCTGGACGGGTGCAACTAATGAAAAACTGTTTTTT CASSWTGATNEKLFF
. TRBJ2-7 TRBV15 TRBD2 TGTGCCACCAGCAGAGATCTCGGACTAGCGGGGTCGTCCGACTACGAGCAGTACTTC CATSRDLGLAGSSDYEQYF
. TRBJ2-7 TRBV11-3 . TGTGCCAGCAGCTTCCGACTGGCCTACGAGCAGTACTTC CASSFRLAYEQYF